Listed here is a single TCR beta chain. A much larger clone sits a single nucleotide away, making a read error possible. Expressed TCRB transcripts were sequenced, since all the RNA that had been isolated was reverse transcribed. Sequenced by immunoSEQ multiplex PCR; TCRdb stores in-frame clones only, minus some. There are 250,000 to 300,000 clones in the sample; approximately 8% occur only once, and more than 0.8% lies in the top ten. This entry belongs to a study of beta chain features in type 1 diabetes. Turning to the study itself: Cell yields, gender and age were similar in healthy donors and patients.

This CDR3 contains 13 residues. Germline trimming cut 4 bases from V and 2 bases from J; bases unmatched to any gene: 1. Germline V CDR1 and CDR2: SEHNR, FQNEAQ (reference sequence). Sequencing was carried out using central memory CD4+ T cells from blood. V usage is TRBV7-9 and J usage is TRBJ1-2, with 7 bases that match TRBD1. The source of this sequence is a woman younger than 35 in good health. The CDR3 DNA reads as TGTGCCAGCAGCTGGGGACAGAACTATGGCTACACCTTC. Its protein is CASSWGQNYGYTF.